This T cell receptor beta chain was recovered during a study of blood T cell repertoires in COVID-19. The authors' processing: Nucleated cell counts were estimated from reference gene primer amplification. Here immunoSEQ multiplex PCR was the method, and the copy in TCRdb shows in-frame clones only, minus some. The D gene and trimming were derived from the DNA, and the V and J assignments and clone size from that table. Here the sample spans under 200,000 clones, nearly 90% being singletons. Trimming took 3 bases from V and 7 from J, leaving 24 bases between them. The CDR3 totals 18 residues. CDR1 SEHNR and CDR2 FQNEAQ come from the germline V gene (reference sequence).

The chain uses TRBV7-9 and TRBJ2-2; perhaps TRBD1 as D (7 bases). The sequenced sample consisted of peripheral blood. The clonotype comes from a man aged 55 to 70 with active or convalescent COVID-19. CDR3 sequence (DNA): TGTGCCAGCAGCTTTTCTAGAATCAGGGGGGCGCATGACGGGGAGCTGTTTTTT. It encodes CASSFSRIRGAHDGELFF. Supplemented by reference TRBV7-9 and TRBJ2-2, the full variable domain reads DTGVSQNPRHKITKRGQNVTFRCDPISEHNRLYWYRQTLGQGPEFLTYFQNEAQLEKSRLLSDRFSAERPKGSFSTLEIQRTEQGDSAMYLCASSFSRIRGAHDGELFFGEGSRLTVL.